Listed here are 15 T cell receptor beta chains from one sample, sequenced in a study of T-cell reconstitution after alpha-beta-depleted transplantation in children. This sample's TCRbeta library carried unique molecular identifier barcodes. One entry per CDR3 protein results from TCRdb running MiXCR on the PCR reads. The repertoire holds roughly 300,000 distinct CDR3 sequences, with roughly 10% as singletons. The sequences come from peripheral blood, collected 180 days after TCRalphabeta/CD19-depleted stem cell transplant. Receptors originate from a male patient aged 2 to 10 who had a stem cell transplant for chronic granulomatous disease, so the T cells may come from the graft donor.

This clonotype was detected many times. The chain couples TRBV5-1 to TRBJ2-5; tentative D call: TRBD1 (6 bases). There are 15 residues in the CDR3. The germline gives CDR1 SGHRS, CDR2 YFSETQ. V lost 8 bases and J 4 bases, leaving 21 bases between the germline ends. The CDR3 sequence is CASIPGQLWGETQYF. CDR3 coding DNA: TGCGCCAGTATACCGGGACAACTTTGGGGAGAGACCCAGTACTTC.

In its sample, this clonotype was seen many times. The chain couples TRBV12-3 or TRBV12-4 to TRBJ2-1; 8 bases are a match to TRBD2. V lost 6 bases, J lost 1 base, and 5 bases stayed unmatched. The CDR3 contains 15 residues. This CDR3 reads CASRRAGASYNEQFF. In DNA, the CDR3 is TGTGCCAGCAGGAGAGCGGGAGCATCCTACAATGAGCAGTTCTTC.

This clonotype was seen ten or more times. The chain has TRBV30 and TRBJ2-2; D might be TRBD1 (5 bases). Germline V gene sequence: CDR1 GTSNPN, CDR2 SVGIG (reference sequence). The CDR3 is 15 residues long. Trimming stripped 1 base from V and 3 bases from J, with 12 bases between. CDR3 sequence: CAWSGFARDTGELFF. The CDR3 DNA follows: TGTGCCTGGAGTGGGTTCGCCAGGGACACCGGGGAGCTGTTTTTT.

This clonotype has ten or more counts. The chain employs TRBV6-4 and TRBJ2-1, with 16 bases identical to TRBD2. The CDR3 extends over 19 amino acids. Germline lookup yields CDR1 MRHNA and CDR2 SNTAGT. J lost 1 base, V lost 6 bases, and 9 bases had no gene match. The CDR3 reads CASRTKGLAGGRSYNEQFF. Written as DNA, the CDR3 is TGTGCCAGCAGAACCAAGGGACTAGCGGGAGGGCGATCCTACAATGAGCAGTTCTTC.

This clonotype was observed a handful of times. In DNA, the CDR3 is TGTGCCATCAGTGACTCCGGGACAGTGAGTCAGCCCCAGCATTTT. As protein: CAISDSGTVSQPQHF. The chain recombines TRBV10-3 with TRBJ1-5; 7 nucleotides match TRBD1. The CDR3 spans 15 residues. Germline CDR1 and CDR2: ENHRY and SYGVKD. J was trimmed by 6 bases and V by 3 bases; bases with no gene match: 8.

This clonotype was recorded at least ten times. The rearrangement links TRBV3-1 to TRBJ2-3; D is perhaps TRBD1 (5 bases). V was cut by 1 base and J by 1 base, with 9 bases left in between. This CDR3 contains 15 residues. The V gene's germline CDR1 is LGHDT and CDR2 YNNKEL (reference sequence). CDR3 bases: TGTGCCAGCAGCCAAGGATTCAGGGGCACAGATACGCAGTATTTT. Its translation: CASSQGFRGTDTQYF.

This clonotype was observed at least ten times. The chain is built from TRBV9 and TRBJ2-3; D may match TRBD1 or TRBD2 (6 bases each). This CDR3 is 16 amino acids long. V lost 0 bases, J lost 7 bases, and 18 bases lay in between. The germline V gene encodes CDR1 SGDLS and CDR2 YYNGEE. The CDR3 coding sequence is TGTGCCAGCAGCGTAGCCCCCCACGGGGGCCAGAATACGCAGTATTTT. As protein: CASSVAPHGGQNTQYF.

Ten or more counts support this clonotype. The rearrangement joins TRBV20-1 to TRBJ2-3; 8 nucleotides line up with TRBD2. This CDR3 has 16 amino acids. The germline gives CDR1 DFQATT, CDR2 SNEGSKA (reference sequence). V lost 3 bases to trimming and J lost 8 bases; unmatched junction nucleotides: 16. This CDR3 is CSASPRGSGVRGTQYF. In DNA, the CDR3 is TGCAGTGCTAGCCCCCGAGGTAGCGGGGTCAGAGGTACGCAGTATTTT.

In regard to this clonotype: It may be a read error: a sequence one base away is much more abundant. The chain couples TRBV20-1 to TRBJ2-3; TRBD1 might be the D (6 bases). The CDR3 is made up of 14 amino acids. The V gene's germline CDR1 is DFQATT and CDR2 SNEGSKA (reference sequence). The CDR3 loop reads CSASLPRTADTQSF. The CDR3 DNA reads as TGCAGTGCTAGCCTCCCCCGGACAGCAGATACGCAGTCTTTT.

The J gene is TRBJ2-2, the V gene TRBV28, with TRBD2 as a possible D gene (6 bases). V shed 8 bases and J shed 5 bases, with 15 bases lying between them. The germline gives CDR1 MDHEN, CDR2 SYDVKM. The CDR3 consists of 14 residues. This CDR3 reads CASLEGRRTGELFF. The CDR3 DNA is TGTGCCAGCCTGGAGGGACGAAGGACCGGGGAGCTGTTTTTT. Complete variable domain (other parts from reference TRBV28 and TRBJ2-2): DVKVTQSSRYLVKRTGEKVFLECVQDMDHENMFWYRQDPGLGLRLIYFSYDVKMKEKGDIPEGYSVSREKKERFSLILESASTNQTSMYLCASLEGRRTGELFFGEGSRLTVL.

This clonotype was detected only a few times. The V call is TRBV14, the J call TRBJ2-5; D gene unclear. Germline assignment: CDR1 SGHDN and CDR2 FVKESK. This CDR3 contains 13 residues. Between the trimmed V and J ends, which lost 0 bases and 3 bases, there was a span of 5 bases. In DNA, the CDR3 is TGTGCCAGCAGCCAAGACTGGGAAGAGACCCAGTACTTC. Translation: CASSQDWEETQYF.

This clonotype was recorded many times. The rearrangement links TRBV12-3 or TRBV12-4 to TRBJ2-1; unclear D gene. V lost 6 bases and J lost 13, with 13 bases in between. This CDR3 is built from 11 residues. CDR3 amino acids: CASSPLLGQFF. CDR3 sequence (DNA): TGTGCCAGCAGCCCTCTACTCGGACAGTTCTTC.

This clonotype was seen many times. This chain uses TRBV7-8 with TRBJ2-3; D ambiguous. Per germline, CDR1 SGHVS and CDR2 FQNEAQ. The CDR3 is made up of 14 amino acids. V lost 7 bases and J 2 bases, leaving 13 bases between the germline ends. In DNA form, the CDR3 reads TGTGCCAGCATCCTCCGTGGGCCCACAGATACGCAGTATTTT. It yields the protein CASILRGPTDTQYF.

The table lists this clonotype with many counts. This chain links TRBV10-3 with TRBJ1-1; a possible D gene is TRBD1 (6 bases). The CDR3 runs 16 residues. Germline V gene lookup returns CDR1 ENHRY and CDR2 SYGVKD. Trimming removed 0 bases from V and 1 base from J, with 12 bases in between. The CDR3 reads CAISESWRGSNTEAFF. The CDR3 DNA is TGTGCCATCAGTGAGTCGTGGAGGGGGTCGAACACTGAAGCTTTCTTT.

Comment on this clonotype: Compared with germline, one end of the junction differs, possibly owing to a read error. The V call is TRBV14, the J call TRBJ2-1, with D possibly TRBD1 on 6 matching bases. The CDR3 has 12 residues. Germline CDR1 is SGHDN and CDR2 is FVKESK. Written as DNA, the CDR3 is TGTACCAGCAGCCGACAGGCGAGTGAGCAGTTCTTC. It translates to CTSSRQASEQFF.